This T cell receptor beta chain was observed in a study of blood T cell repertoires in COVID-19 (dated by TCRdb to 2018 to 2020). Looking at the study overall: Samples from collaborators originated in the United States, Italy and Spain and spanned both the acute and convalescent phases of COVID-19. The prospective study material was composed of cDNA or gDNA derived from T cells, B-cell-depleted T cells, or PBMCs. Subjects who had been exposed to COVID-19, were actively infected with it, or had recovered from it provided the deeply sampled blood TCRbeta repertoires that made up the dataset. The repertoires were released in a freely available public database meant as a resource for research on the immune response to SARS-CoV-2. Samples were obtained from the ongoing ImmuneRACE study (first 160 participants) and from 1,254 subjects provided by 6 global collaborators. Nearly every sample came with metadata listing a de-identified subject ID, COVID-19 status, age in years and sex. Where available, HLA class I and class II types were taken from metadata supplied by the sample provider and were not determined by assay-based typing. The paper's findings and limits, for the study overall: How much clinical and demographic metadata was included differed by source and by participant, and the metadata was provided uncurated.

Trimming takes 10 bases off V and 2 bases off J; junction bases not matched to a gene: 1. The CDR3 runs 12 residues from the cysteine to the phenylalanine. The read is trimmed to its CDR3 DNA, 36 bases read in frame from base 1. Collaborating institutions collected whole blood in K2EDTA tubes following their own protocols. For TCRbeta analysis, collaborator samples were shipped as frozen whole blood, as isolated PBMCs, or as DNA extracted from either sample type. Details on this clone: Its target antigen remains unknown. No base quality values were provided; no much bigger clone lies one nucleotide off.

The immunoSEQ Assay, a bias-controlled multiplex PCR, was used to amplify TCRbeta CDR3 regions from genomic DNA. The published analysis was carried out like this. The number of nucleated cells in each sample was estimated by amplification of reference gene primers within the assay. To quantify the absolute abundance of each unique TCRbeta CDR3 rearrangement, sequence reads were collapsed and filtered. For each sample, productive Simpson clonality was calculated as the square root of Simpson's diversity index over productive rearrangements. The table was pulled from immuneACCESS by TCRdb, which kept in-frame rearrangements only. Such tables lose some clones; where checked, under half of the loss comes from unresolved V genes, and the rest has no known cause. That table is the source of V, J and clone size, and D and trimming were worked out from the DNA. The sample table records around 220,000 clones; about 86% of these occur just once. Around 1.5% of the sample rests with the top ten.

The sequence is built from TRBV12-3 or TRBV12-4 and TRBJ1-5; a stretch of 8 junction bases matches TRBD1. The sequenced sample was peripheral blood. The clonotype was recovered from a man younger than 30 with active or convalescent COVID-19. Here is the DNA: TGTGCCACGGGACAGGGCAATCAGCCCCAGCATTTT. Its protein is CATGQGNQPQHF.